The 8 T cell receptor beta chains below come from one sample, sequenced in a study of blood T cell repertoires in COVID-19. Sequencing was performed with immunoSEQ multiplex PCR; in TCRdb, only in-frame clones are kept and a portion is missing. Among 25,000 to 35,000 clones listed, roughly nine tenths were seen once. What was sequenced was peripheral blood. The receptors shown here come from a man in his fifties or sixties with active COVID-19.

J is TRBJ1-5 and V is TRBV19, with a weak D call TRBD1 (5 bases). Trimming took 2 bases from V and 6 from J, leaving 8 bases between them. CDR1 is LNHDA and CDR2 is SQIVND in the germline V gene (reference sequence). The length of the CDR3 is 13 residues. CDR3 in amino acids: CASSIQGAQPQHF. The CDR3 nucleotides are TGTGCCAGTAGTATACAGGGTGCTCAGCCCCAGCATTTT.

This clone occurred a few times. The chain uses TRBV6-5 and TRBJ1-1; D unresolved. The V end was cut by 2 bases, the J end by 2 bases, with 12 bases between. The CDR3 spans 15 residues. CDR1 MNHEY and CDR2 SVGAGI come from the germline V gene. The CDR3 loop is CASSYGRPVNTEAFF. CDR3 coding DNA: TGTGCCAGCAGTTACGGTCGTCCGGTAAACACTGAAGCTTTCTTT.

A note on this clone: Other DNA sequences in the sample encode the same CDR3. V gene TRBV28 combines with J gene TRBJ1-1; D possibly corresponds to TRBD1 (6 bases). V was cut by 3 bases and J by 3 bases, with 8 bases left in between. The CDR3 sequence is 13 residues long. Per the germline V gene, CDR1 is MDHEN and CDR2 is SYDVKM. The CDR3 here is CASSFDRYTEAFF. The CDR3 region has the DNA TGTGCCAGCAGTTTCGACAGGTACACTGAAGCTTTCTTT.

The CDR3 loop is CASTRSGSGYGYTF. In DNA form, the CDR3 reads TGTGCCAGCACGAGGTCGGGGTCGGGCTATGGCTACACCTTC. The V gene is TRBV6-5, the J gene TRBJ1-2; D is uncertain. V was shortened by 7 bases and J by 4 bases, with 16 bases between the two germline ends. CDR3 length equals 14 residues. Germline V gives CDR1 MNHEY, CDR2 SVGAGI.

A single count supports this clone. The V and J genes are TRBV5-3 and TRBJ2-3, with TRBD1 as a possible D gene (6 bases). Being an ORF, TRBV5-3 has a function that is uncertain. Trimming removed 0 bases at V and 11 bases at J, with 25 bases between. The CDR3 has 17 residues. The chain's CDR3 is CARSLADRISHTAGQYF. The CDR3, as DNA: TGTGCCAGAAGCTTGGCCGACAGGATTTCTCATACGGCTGGGCAGTATTTT.

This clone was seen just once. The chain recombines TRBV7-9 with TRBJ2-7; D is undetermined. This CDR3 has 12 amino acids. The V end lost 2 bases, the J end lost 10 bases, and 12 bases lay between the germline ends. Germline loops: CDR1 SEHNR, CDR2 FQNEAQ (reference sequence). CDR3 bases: TGTGCCAGCAGCTTATATTTGAGCCGACAGTACTTC. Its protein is CASSLYLSRQYF.

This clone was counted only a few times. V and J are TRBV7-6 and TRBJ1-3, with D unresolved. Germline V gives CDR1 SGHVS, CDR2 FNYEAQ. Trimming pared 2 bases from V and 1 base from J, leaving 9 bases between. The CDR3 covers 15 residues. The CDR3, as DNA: TGTGCCAGCAGCTTATTGGTGACTTCTGGAAACACCATATATTTT. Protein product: CASSLLVTSGNTIYF. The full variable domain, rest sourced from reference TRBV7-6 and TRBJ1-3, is GAGVSQSPRYKVTKRGQDVALRCDPISGHVSLYWYRQALGQGPEFLTYFNYEAQQDKSGLPNDRFSAERPEGSISTLTIQRTEQRDSAMYRCASSLLVTSGNTIYFGEGSWLTVV.

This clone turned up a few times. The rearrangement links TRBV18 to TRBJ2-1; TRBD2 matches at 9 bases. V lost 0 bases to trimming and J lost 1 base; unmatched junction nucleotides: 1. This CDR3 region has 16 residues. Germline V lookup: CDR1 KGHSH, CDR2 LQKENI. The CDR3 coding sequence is TGTGCCAGCTCACCACCGACTAGCGGATCCTACAATGAGCAGTTCTTC. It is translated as CASSPPTSGSYNEQFF.